This T cell receptor (beta chain) was identified during a study of T cells after yellow fever vaccination. Study-level background: With SMART-Seq v4 Ultra Low Input, the fractions containing low cell numbers were prepared. Study-level points and caveats: Few clonotypes appeared in both CD4 and CD8 compartments.

Regarding this clonotype: Its antigen is currently unknown.

MiXCR, applied by TCRdb to the 5' RACE reads, yields one record per CDR3 protein. The table lists about 130,000 distinct CDR3 sequences, about 8.4% of them singletons. Deletions cut 7 bases from V and 8 bases from J, with 18 bases between. CDR1 is MGHRA, CDR2 YSYEKL, per germline. This CDR3 region has 14 residues. The genes are TRBV4-1 and TRBJ2-1; tentatively, D is TRBD1 or TRBD2 (6 bases each). Sequenced here: CD8+ T cells sorted from PBMCs, sampled on the day of the yellow fever booster vaccination. The receptor was isolated from a man between 18 and 29 years old who received the YFV17D yellow fever vaccine. The CDR3 protein is CASNSGDFGDEQFF. The CDR3 DNA is TGCGCCAGCAACTCAGGGGACTTCGGCGATGAGCAGTTCTTC.